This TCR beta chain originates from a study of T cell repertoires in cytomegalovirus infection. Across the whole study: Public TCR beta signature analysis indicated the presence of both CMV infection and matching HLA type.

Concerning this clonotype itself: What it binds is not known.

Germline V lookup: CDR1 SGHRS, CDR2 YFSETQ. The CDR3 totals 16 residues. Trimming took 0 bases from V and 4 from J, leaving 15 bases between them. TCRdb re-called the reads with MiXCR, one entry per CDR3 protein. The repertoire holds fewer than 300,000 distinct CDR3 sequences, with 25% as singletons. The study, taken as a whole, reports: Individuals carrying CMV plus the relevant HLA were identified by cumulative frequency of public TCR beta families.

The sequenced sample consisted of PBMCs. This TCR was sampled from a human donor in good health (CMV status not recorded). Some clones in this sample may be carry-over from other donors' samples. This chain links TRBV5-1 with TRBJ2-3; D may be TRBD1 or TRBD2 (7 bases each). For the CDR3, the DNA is TGCGCCAGCAGCTTGGCCGGGGAGGGGGCCCCAGATACGCAGTATTTT. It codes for CASSLAGEGAPDTQYF.